This TCR beta chain was found in a study of prognosis after radiotherapy for stage I lung cancer. Germline assignment: CDR1 SQVTM and CDR2 ANQGSEA. V lost 3 bases to trimming and J lost 8 bases, with 10 bases between them. The CDR3 totals 12 residues. The TCR beta CDR3 region was amplified from genomic DNA, with two rounds of multiplex PCR being used for the amplification. Primers targeting each individual TRBV and TRBJ gene were applied in first-round PCR. TCRdb passed the multiplex PCR reads through MiXCR, listing each CDR3 protein once. The sample includes tens of thousands of distinct CDR3 sequences, around two fifths of them seen just once. In its sample, this clonotype was seen a few times. Antigen: not known. A much more abundant neighbour one base away suggests this may be a read error. Study observations and caveats: Gene usage of TRBV and TRBJ reportedly differed between patients with and without metastases.

The sample here was PBMCs, taken before or after stereotactic body radiation therapy (not recorded which). The TCR sequence derives from a donor older than 45 with non-small cell lung cancer. This chain joins TRBV29-1 and TRBJ2-2; no firm D call. The CDR3 is CSVESTGGELFF. In DNA, the CDR3 is TGCAGCGTTGAGTCGACTGGGGGGGAGCTGTTTTTT.